This T cell receptor (beta chain) was captured in a study of pediatric ulcerative colitis. Rectal tissue came from one to two pinch biopsies taken at colonoscopy. No immunosuppressive drugs were given to ulcerative colitis patients before diagnostic colonoscopy. The CDR3 is 15 residues long. Germline assignment: CDR1 MNHNS and CDR2 SASEGT. J gave up 3 bases and V 6 bases, and 5 bases lay outside the gene matches. The assay was immunoSEQ multiplex PCR, and TCRdb's table has in-frame clones only and misses some. Of about 35,000 clones in the sample, approximately 78% are singletons; the top ten hold 0.85% to 1.3%.

The TCR sequence derives from a boy younger than 18 with mild ulcerative colitis. The V and J genes are TRBV6-1 and TRBJ1-5; the match to TRBD1 covers 10 bases. The sample comprised gut tissue. Written as DNA, the CDR3 is TGTGCCAGCAGACGCGGGACAGGGGTCAATCAGCCCCAGCATTTT. Protein product: CASRRGTGVNQPQHF.